What follows is one T cell receptor beta chain and its context. Germline V lookup: CDR1 MNHNY, CDR2 SVGAGI (reference sequence). The CDR3 totals 14 residues. V gave up 3 bases and J gave up 0 bases, with 8 bases separating them. The data stem from a study of blood T cell repertoires in COVID-19. Sequenced by immunoSEQ multiplex PCR; TCRdb stores in-frame clones only, minus some. The table records approximately 300,000 clones, just under 90% of them present only once. Sequenced: peripheral blood. This sequence was found in a woman between 25 and 40 years old with COVID-19, enrolled during active disease. The chain is built from TRBV6-6 and TRBJ1-1, with D unclear. DNA of the CDR3: TGTGCCAGCAGTTATCTAAGTCTGAACACTGAAGCTTTCTTT. Encoded protein: CASSYLSLNTEAFF.